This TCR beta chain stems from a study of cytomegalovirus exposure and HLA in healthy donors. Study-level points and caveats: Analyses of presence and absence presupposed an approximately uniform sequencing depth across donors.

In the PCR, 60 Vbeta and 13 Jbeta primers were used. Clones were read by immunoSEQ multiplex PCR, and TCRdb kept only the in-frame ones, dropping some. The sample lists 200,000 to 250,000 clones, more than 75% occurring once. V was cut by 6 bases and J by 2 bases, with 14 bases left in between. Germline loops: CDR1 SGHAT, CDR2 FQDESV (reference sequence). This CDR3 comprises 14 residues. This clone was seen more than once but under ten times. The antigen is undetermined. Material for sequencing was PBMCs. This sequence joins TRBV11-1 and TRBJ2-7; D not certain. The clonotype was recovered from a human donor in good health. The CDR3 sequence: CASSSRRIPYEQYF. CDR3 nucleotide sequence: TGTGCCAGCAGTTCCAGGCGAATCCCCTACGAGCAGTACTTC.